This T cell receptor (beta chain) was found in a study of shared clonotypes between healthy human individuals. Study findings and constraints: Rarefaction indicated that sorted-subset sequencing remained incomplete although depth was large. There were few donors, and this limited the genetic and exposure-history diversity represented.

The CDR3 is 14 amino acids. Germline V CDR1 and CDR2: ENHRY, SYGVKD. The V and J ends lost 10 bases and 8 bases, in that order; junction bases with no gene match: 13. The table came from immunoSEQ multiplex PCR; TCRdb's copy has only in-frame clones and leaves some out. Counted here are some 2,100,000 clones, approximately 94% occurring once; the ten biggest clones make up roughly 0.13%. In the case of this clone: What it recognizes is unknown.

The sequencing input was naive CD4+ T cells sorted from blood. This sample's subset: CD45RA+ positively selected. This chain uses TRBV10-3 with TRBJ1-5; 8 bases are shared with TRBD1. The receptor was derived from a man aged 18 to 30 in good health. The CDR3 DNA sequence: TGTGCCACCAGCGGGACAGGTGAAATTGAGCCCCAGCATTTT. Residues: CATSGTGEIEPQHF.